This record concerns one T cell receptor (beta chain) sequence. Its antigen is unknown. The germline V gene has CDR1 SQVTM and CDR2 ANQGSEA. The length of the CDR3 is 14 residues. Trimming shortened V by 5 bases and J by 7 bases, and 18 bases separated the two germline ends. The primer mix had 60 Vbeta and 13 Jbeta primers. Using immunoSEQ multiplex PCR, the repertoire was profiled, and TCRdb retains in-frame clones only, with some absent. The table has a few hundred thousand clones, about 81% seen once. The sample belongs to a study of cytomegalovirus exposure and HLA in healthy donors. Study context: Early released data had approximately 86 million unique TCRs, all coming from HLA-typed donors.

General study results and limits: Presence/absence analyses took donor sequencing depth as roughly uniform. According to a later analysis, donors in an Asian-associated ancestry cluster reportedly had fewer N-insertions than the roughly 630-donor mean.

The sequence derives from an older woman in good health and CMV-seropositive. The gene calls are TRBV29-1 and TRBJ1-5; the D gene is possibly TRBD1 (6 bases). The sample taken for sequencing was PBMCs. The CDR3 protein is CSVRPPGVGQPQHF. The CDR3, as DNA: TGCAGCGTTAGGCCCCCAGGGGTTGGACAGCCCCAGCATTTT.